The 5 T cell receptor beta chains reported below all come from one sample, sequenced in a study of vaccination effects on CD4 cells after COVID-19 (dated by TCRdb to the early 2020s). The library was generated by the immunoSEQ multiplex PCR assay. This is the immuneACCESS table as TCRdb keeps it, with only in-frame sequences that have V and J called. A part of the clones is gone; compared with another copy, unresolved V genes explain less than half, and the rest is unexplained. The sample table contains 55,000 to 75,000 clones; only one count was recorded for around 77% of them. The ten largest make up around 2.7% of the sample. To identify antigen-specific CD4+ T cell clonotypes by their expansion, the ViraFEST assay first stimulated PBMC with viral peptide pools and then applied TCR sequencing. After around 10 days of culture, CD4+ T cells were isolated with the EasySep CD4+ T cell isolation kit. Negative nucleocapsid antibody results before and after vaccination confirmed that the healthy vaccine recipients had no prior SARS-CoV-2 infection.

These receptors' antigens are unknown. The sequenced sample was CD4+ T cells from PBMCs cultured with HCoV-NL63 spike peptides, obtained before COVID-19 vaccination. What the cell subset or site label conveys for this sample: HCoV-NL63 spike overlapping peptide pool stimulation. The receptors derive from a human donor who received a COVID-19 vaccine.

The genes are TRBV30 and TRBJ1-1; 8 bases are shared with TRBD1. Germline loops: CDR1 GTSNPN, CDR2 SVGIG (reference sequence). The V and J ends lost 3 bases and 9 bases, in that order; junction bases with no gene match: 3. The CDR3 length is 11 residues. CDR3 sequence (DNA): TGTGCCTGGAGGAGGACAGGGAAAGCTTTCTTT. Protein product: CAWRRTGKAFF.

This chain joins TRBV3-1 (or the pseudogene TRBV3-2) and TRBJ1-2; D is unresolved. Germline CDR1 reads LGHDT; CDR2 reads YNNKEL (reference sequence). CDR3 size: 13 residues. The V end lost 1 base, the J end lost 6 bases, and 9 bases lay between the germline ends. CDR3 sequence: CASSQVVGDGYTF. In DNA form, the CDR3 reads TGTGCCAGCAGCCAAGTTGTTGGAGATGGCTACACCTTC.

The chain uses TRBV5-1 and TRBJ1-1; D uncertain. The CDR3 covers 15 residues. The germline CDR1 and CDR2 sequences are SGHRS and YFSETQ. V was shortened by 0 bases and J by 1 base, with 10 bases between the two germline ends. CDR3 in amino acids: CASSLGGVANTEAFF. CDR3 DNA sequence: TGCGCCAGCAGCTTGGGTGGGGTAGCGAACACTGAAGCTTTCTTT.

The V and J genes are TRBV7-2 and TRBJ1-2, with D perhaps matching TRBD1 (5 bases). Germline assignment: CDR1 SGHTA and CDR2 FQGNSA. The CDR3 sequence is 13 residues long. Trimming took off 0 bases at V and 4 bases at J, with 6 bases between the two ends. CDR3 in amino acids: CASSLATAYGYTF. CDR3 sequence (DNA): TGTGCCAGCAGCTTAGCGACAGCCTATGGCTACACCTTC.

The chain recombines TRBV18 with TRBJ1-5, with D possibly TRBD1 on 6 matching bases. The ends were cut back, 5 bases at V and 5 bases at J, with 13 bases in the middle. The CDR3 has 14 amino acids. The germline V gene encodes CDR1 KGHSH and CDR2 LQKENI. The CDR3 sequence: CASSNQGRDQPQHF. CDR3 bases: TGTGCCAGCTCAAATCAGGGGCGGGATCAGCCCCAGCATTTT. The whole variable domain, remainder taken from reference TRBV18 and TRBJ1-5, is NAGVMQNPRHLVRRRGQEARLRCSPMKGHSHVYWYRQLPEEGLKFMVYLQKENIIDESGMPKERFSAEFPKEGPSILRIQQVVRGDSAAYFCASSNQGRDQPQHFGDGTRLSIL.